The 7 T cell receptor beta chains in this list originate from one sample, sequenced in a study of shared clonotypes between healthy human individuals. Libraries were prepared by immunoSEQ multiplex PCR; TCRdb keeps only in-frame clonotypes and omits some of them. This table has around 1,100,000 clones, roughly 80% appearing once. The sequenced material came from memory CD4+ T cells from PBMCs. Described subset: CD45RA-negative fraction. These receptors were collected from a man aged 18 to 29 in good health. Some clones in this sample may be carry-over from other donors' samples.

In regard to this clone: This same CDR3 is encoded by further DNA sequences in the sample. In DNA form, the CDR3 reads TGTGCCAGCAGTTTAGCGGGAGGAGATACGCAGTATTTT. It yields the protein CASSLAGGDTQYF. The genes are TRBV28 and TRBJ2-3; TRBD2 matches at 8 bases. Germline CDR1 reads MDHEN; CDR2 reads SYDVKM. J lost 5 bases, V lost 2 bases, and 0 bases had no gene match. The CDR3 runs to 13 residues.

J is TRBJ2-7 and V is TRBV4-1, with D perhaps being TRBD1 or TRBD2 (7 bases each). This CDR3 spans 16 amino acids. V was trimmed by 0 bases and J by 1 base, leaving 13 bases between them. Germline-derived CDR1 and CDR2 are MGHRA and YSYEKL. CDR3 sequence: CASSQESQGGSYEQYF. The CDR3 DNA is TGCGCCAGCAGCCAAGAATCCCAGGGGGGGTCCTACGAGCAGTACTTC.

This clone has a single count. One base separates it from a far larger clone, so it is likely a read error. This chain uses TRBV30 with TRBJ2-1; 10 nucleotides match TRBD2. V lost 1 base to trimming and J lost 8 bases; unmatched junction nucleotides: 8. The CDR3 loop spans 15 amino acids. Per the germline V gene, CDR1 is GTSNPN and CDR2 is SVGIG (reference sequence). The CDR3 region is CAWSGTSGPQDEQFF. Written as DNA, the CDR3 is TGTGCCTGGAGTGGGACTAGCGGACCACAGGATGAGCAGTTCTTC.

The V gene is TRBV5-1, the J gene TRBJ2-1; a possible D gene is TRBD2 (6 bases). Trimming pared 5 bases from V and 8 bases from J, leaving 17 bases between. Germline-derived CDR1 and CDR2 are SGHRS and YFSETQ. The CDR3 totals 14 residues. CDR3 loop: CASSRDSLVYEQFF. In nucleotides, the CDR3 is TGCGCCAGCAGTCGGGACTCGTTGGTGTATGAGCAGTTCTTC.

The chain couples TRBV18 to TRBJ1-2, with TRBD1 identical over 8 bases. Germline V lookup: CDR1 KGHSH, CDR2 LQKENI. J gave up 2 bases and V 2 bases, and 10 bases lay outside the gene matches. The CDR3 consists of 17 residues. The CDR3 sequence: CASSPVSGQGSNYGYTF. The CDR3 bases are TGTGCCAGCTCACCAGTTTCCGGACAGGGATCAAACTATGGCTACACCTTC.

The gene calls are TRBV11-3 and TRBJ2-1; the D is unclear. The length of the CDR3 is 13 residues. V dropped 5 bases and J dropped 8 bases, with 13 bases sitting between them. Germline CDR1 and CDR2: SGHNT and YENEEA. CDR3 bases: TGTGCCAGCAGCGCCCGATTCGGCGATGAGCAGTTCTTC. It encodes CASSARFGDEQFF.

This clone was picked up many times. CDR3 sequence reads: CASSSTNSYEQYF. The CDR3 nucleotides are TGTGCCAGCAGCTCTACCAACTCCTACGAGCAGTACTTC. This sequence joins TRBV9 and TRBJ2-7, with D hard to call. This CDR3 contains 13 residues. Germline CDR1 and CDR2: SGDLS and YYNGEE. Trimming took 4 bases from V and 0 from J, leaving 8 bases between them. Full variable domain (remainder filled in from reference TRBV9 and TRBJ2-7): DSGVTQTPKHLITATGQRVTLRCSPRSGDLSVYWYQQSLDQGLQFLIQYYNGEERAKGNILERFSAQQFPDLHSELNLSSLELGDSALYFCASSSTNSYEQYFGPGTRLTVT.